This T cell receptor (beta chain) was recorded in a study of breast tumors, draining lymph nodes, adjacent tissues. Breast cancer patients provided tissue from their axillary draining lymph nodes. With regard to this clonotype: The antigen remains unidentified. A much larger clonotype is one base distant, so this may be a read error.

Study-wide results and caveats: Tumors had less TCR diversity than lymph nodes, more than nontumor tissue. Most tumor T cells seemingly derive from lymph node, then expand in tumor.

The germline gives CDR1 MNHEY, CDR2 SVGAGI. Trimming shortened V by 8 bases and J by 7 bases, and 15 bases separated the two germline ends. The CDR3 has 13 amino acids. A single record per CDR3 protein comes from TCRdb applying MiXCR to the multiplex PCR reads. This sample yields around 190,000 distinct CDR3 sequences, of which 33% are seen a single time; around 4.5% belongs to the top ten. The sequence came from a female donor with breast cancer. Some clones in this sample may be carry-over from other donors' samples. This chain joins TRBV6-5 and TRBJ1-5, with a tentative D call TRBD1 (6 bases). Input material: axillary lymph node tissue. The CDR3: CASCGTFRQPQHF. CDR3 sequence (DNA): TGTGCCAGCTGCGGGACATTTAGGCAGCCCCAGCATTTT.